A selection of T cell receptor beta chains follows, all from one sample in a study of CD8 T cell repertoires and HIV-1 epitope variants. The table came from immunoSEQ multiplex PCR; TCRdb's copy has only in-frame clones and leaves some out. The data hold roughly 100,000 clones, with 60% to 80% observed a single time. The sample comprised uncultured baseline CD8+ T cells from peripheral blood mononuclear cells (PBMCs). These receptors were obtained from a male donor with HIV. Both conserved end residues are part of each CDR3. The D gene is left open where the match is weak. The size of a clone is reported for some rows only, either as once, few or many, or as a class for expanded clones.

d_gene	abundance	v_gene	j_gene	CDR3nt	CDR3aa
.	once	TRBV5-4	TRBJ2-7	TGTGCCAGCAGCTTGCCAGGGTACTACGAGCAGTACTTC	CASSLPGYYEQYF
TRBD1	.	TRBV5-8	TRBJ2-7	TGTGCCAGCAGCTTGACAGGGGGTAGGAGCTACGAGCAGTACTTC	CASSLTGGRSYEQYF
.	.	TRBV5-1	TRBJ1-1	TGCGCCAGCAGCTTGACCGGGGGGACTGAAGCTTTCTTT	CASSLTGGTEAFF
.	few	TRBV28	TRBJ1-6	TGTGCCAGTCGCTCCTATAATTCACCCCTCCACTTT	CASRSYNSPLHF
.	.	TRBV30	TRBJ1-6	TGTGCCTGGACTCGAGGGATTAATAATTCACCCCTCCACTTT	CAWTRGINNSPLHF
.	.	TRBV7-8	TRBJ1-1	TGTGCCAGCAGCCCCTGGCAGTGGAACACTGAAGCTTTCTTT	CASSPWQWNTEAFF
TRBD2	.	TRBV27	TRBJ2-7	TGTGCCAGCAGTTTAGGGCTCGGCGGGAGGTACGAGCAGTACTTC	CASSLGLGGRYEQYF
.	.	TRBV2	TRBJ1-2	TGTGCCAGCAGTGAACACAACCCACAGGGCGGGGGCTACACCTTC	CASSEHNPQGGGYTF
.	.	TRBV5-4	TRBJ1-4	TGTGCCAGCAGCCGCGGCCAGGGCCGCAATGAAAAACTGTTTTTT	CASSRGQGRNEKLFF
TRBD1	once	TRBV30	TRBJ1-3	TGTGCCTGGAGTCACCGGACAGGGACTGGAAACACCATATATTTT	CAWSHRTGTGNTIYF
.	once	TRBV30	TRBJ2-2	TGTGCCTGGCTGGGGATACTAAACACCGGGGAGCTGTTTTTT	CAWLGILNTGELFF
TRBD1	few	TRBV27	TRBJ1-3	TGTGCCAGCAAGGATCAGGGGGCTGGAAACACCATATATTTT	CASKDQGAGNTIYF
.	few	TRBV6-6	TRBJ2-5	TGTGCCAGCAGTTCCGCCGGATATGTGACCCAGTACTTC	CASSSAGYVTQYF
.	.	TRBV18	TRBJ2-5	TGTGCCAGCTCACCACAGGAACAAGAGACCCAGTACTTC	CASSPQEQETQYF
TRBD1	.	TRBV10-3	TRBJ1-2	TGTGCCATCAGTGAGCCAGGAGGGCGGACAGGGGGCTATGGCTACACCTTC	CAISEPGGRTGGYGYTF
TRBD1	.	TRBV27	TRBJ1-1	TGTGCCAGCGGATGGACAGGGGGGACTGAAGCTTTCTTT	CASGWTGGTEAFF
.	.	TRBV30	TRBJ1-1	TGTGCCTGGGGGGGACGGCCGAACACTGAAGCTTTCTTT	CAWGGRPNTEAFF
TRBD2	.	TRBV27	TRBJ2-5	TGTGCCAGCAGTTTTATCGCGGGGGCCCAGTACTTC	CASSFIAGAQYF
.	.	TRBV5-4	TRBJ1-1	TGTGCCAGCAGCTTCCGGAACACTGAAGCTTTCTTT	CASSFRNTEAFF
TRBD1	.	TRBV6-1	TRBJ1-5	TGTGCCAGCAGTGACAGGGGGAGCAATCAGCCCCAGCATTTT	CASSDRGSNQPQHF
TRBD2	few	TRBV15	TRBJ2-1	TGTGCCACCAGCACGGGACTAGCGGGGAGCAATGAGCAGTTCTTC	CATSTGLAGSNEQFF
.	many	TRBV30	TRBJ1-2	TGTGCCTGGAGTCTTATCGGCCGGGGAGGCTATGGCTACACCTTC	CAWSLIGRGGYGYTF
.	.	TRBV18	TRBJ1-2	TGTGCCAGCTCATCGAAACAGGGCCCCTATGGCTACACCTTC	CASSSKQGPYGYTF
.	.	TRBV7-9	TRBJ2-5	TGTGCCAGCAGCCAGGGGACGGGGGGGACCCAGTACTTC	CASSQGTGGTQYF
.	.	TRBV13	TRBJ2-7	TGTGCCAGCCGAAGGCGGGACTCCTACGAGCAGTACTTC	CASRRRDSYEQYF
.	few	TRBV4-1	TRBJ2-2	TGCGCCAGCAGCCAAGAAGTAGACCGACCCACCGGGGAGCTGTTTTTT	CASSQEVDRPTGELFF
TRBD1	once	TRBV4-1	TRBJ2-7	TGCGCCAGCAGCCAAGATTCTGCAGGGGGAGAGCAGTACTTC	CASSQDSAGGEQYF
TRBD1	.	TRBV7-8	TRBJ2-5	TGTGCCAGCAGAAAATCCGGACAGGCCCAAGAGACCCAGTACTTC	CASRKSGQAQETQYF
.	.	TRBV30	TRBJ1-1	TGTGCCTGGGGCGGACAGATGAACACTGAAGCTTTCTTT	CAWGGQMNTEAFF
TRBD1	once	TRBV7-8	TRBJ1-2	TGTGCCAGCAGCTCGACGACAGGGCCAAACTATGGCTACACCTTC	CASSSTTGPNYGYTF
.	.	TRBV14	TRBJ2-7	TGTGCCAGCAGCCAAGTGTGGGGGGACTCCTACGAGCAGTACTTC	CASSQVWGDSYEQYF
TRBD1	.	TRBV19	TRBJ1-5	TGTGCCAGTAGTACCGGGACAGGGGGCCTCAATCAGCCCCAGCATTTT	CASSTGTGGLNQPQHF
TRBD1	.	TRBV30	TRBJ2-3	TGTGCCTGGTCCTACAGGGGTAATACGCAGTATTTT	CAWSYRGNTQYF
.	.	TRBV28	TRBJ1-3	TGTGCCAGCAGTTTGGGGGCCCCGAGGTCTGGAAACACCATATATTTT	CASSLGAPRSGNTIYF
.	once	TRBV19	TRBJ2-1	TGTGCCAGTAGTATGGTCAGGAATGAGCAGTTCTTC	CASSMVRNEQFF
TRBD1	.	TRBV28	TRBJ2-7	TGTGCCAGCAGTTCCTGGGACAGGAGGAGCTCCTACGAGCAGTACTTC	CASSSWDRRSSYEQYF
.	.	TRBV9	TRBJ2-1	TGTGCCAGCAGCCCTCGGGGTGGGAGGAGGGACGGCAATGAGCAGTTCTTC	CASSPRGGRRDGNEQFF
TRBD1	few	TRBV28	TRBJ2-7	TGTGCCAGCAGTTCAGACAGGGCAGACGAGCAGTACTTC	CASSSDRADEQYF
.	.	TRBV6-1	TRBJ2-4	TGTGCCAGCAGTGAAGACCCGGGGCCGGCCAAAAACATTCAGTACTTC	CASSEDPGPAKNIQYF
.	many	TRBV6-1	TRBJ2-7	TGTGCCAGCAGGGTGGACGGGAGCTCCTACGAGCAGTACTTC	CASRVDGSSYEQYF
TRBD2	once	TRBV6-1	TRBJ2-1	TGTGCCAGCAGTGAATTAAGGACTAGCGGGGTTAGCTCCTACAATGAGCAGTTCTTC	CASSELRTSGVSSYNEQFF
.	.	TRBV4-1	TRBJ1-2	TGCGCCAGCAGCCAAGATTTCAACACTCCGGCTGGCTACACCTTC	CASSQDFNTPAGYTF
TRBD1	few	TRBV30	TRBJ2-2	TGTGCCTGGAGTTACCGGGACAGGGCCACCGGGGAGCTGTTTTTT	CAWSYRDRATGELFF
.	.	TRBV7-2	TRBJ2-1	TGTGCCAGCAGCTTTTACATGACCTACAATGAGCAGTTCTTC	CASSFYMTYNEQFF
TRBD2	.	TRBV6-5	TRBJ2-3	TGTGCCAGCAGTTACTCGATAAGCGGGAGAGGACAGCAGTATTTT	CASSYSISGRGQQYF
.	.	TRBV7-6	TRBJ1-3	TGTGCCAGCGGCCTTCGCAGGGGTTCCTCTGGAAACACCATATATTTT	CASGLRRGSSGNTIYF
TRBD1	.	TRBV27	TRBJ1-3	TGTGCCAGCAAAGCCGGGACAGGGGCTGGAAACACCATATATTTT	CASKAGTGAGNTIYF
.	.	TRBV4-2	TRBJ2-5	TGTGCCAGCAGCCAAAGGATTCAAGAGACCCAGTACTTC	CASSQRIQETQYF
.	.	TRBV6-5	TRBJ1-3	TGTGCCAGCAGTTTTACTGGGGGAAACACCATATATTTT	CASSFTGGNTIYF
TRBD2	.	TRBV13	TRBJ2-3	TGTGCCAGCAGCCCCCCGTCGACTAGCGGCCTAGATACGCAGTATTTT	CASSPPSTSGLDTQYF
TRBD1	.	TRBV9	TRBJ1-2	TGTGCCAGCAGCGAGACCCCAGGCAGGGGGCCCTATGGCTACACCTTC	CASSETPGRGPYGYTF
.	.	TRBV10-3	TRBJ1-2	TGTGCCATCGGGGGAGCTTGGGACGGCTATGGCTACACCTTC	CAIGGAWDGYGYTF
.	.	TRBV28	TRBJ2-2	TGTGCCATCGGGGGACATTCGAACACCGGGGAGCTGTTTTTT	CAIGGHSNTGELFF